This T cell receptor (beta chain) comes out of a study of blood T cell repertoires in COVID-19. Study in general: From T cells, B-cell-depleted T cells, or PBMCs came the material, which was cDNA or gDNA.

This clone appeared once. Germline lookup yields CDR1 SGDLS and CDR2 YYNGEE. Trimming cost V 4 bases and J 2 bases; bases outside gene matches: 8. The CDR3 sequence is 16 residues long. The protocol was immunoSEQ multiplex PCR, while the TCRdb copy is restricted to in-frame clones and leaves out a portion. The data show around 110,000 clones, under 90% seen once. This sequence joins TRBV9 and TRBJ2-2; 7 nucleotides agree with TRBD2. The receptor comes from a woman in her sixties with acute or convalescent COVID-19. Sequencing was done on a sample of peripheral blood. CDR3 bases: TGTGCCAGCAGCCCCAGGGACTACGGTAACACCGGGGAGCTGTTTTTT. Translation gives CASSPRDYGNTGELFF.